One and the same sample provided the 4 T cell receptor beta chains below, sequenced in a study of cytomegalovirus exposure and HLA in healthy donors. This PCR relied on a set of 60 Vbeta primers and 13 Jbeta primers. The data were produced by immunoSEQ multiplex PCR, yet TCRdb's version contains in-frame clones alone and is incomplete. The sample comprises about 130,000 clones, 70% to 85% of which are singletons, and about 2.5% rests with the top ten. Sequencing input: PBMCs. These receptors were taken from a boy aged 2 to 10 in good health and CMV-seronegative.

The rearrangement joins TRBV5-1 to TRBJ2-5, with D possibly TRBD2 on 6 matching bases. The V gene's germline CDR1 is SGHRS and CDR2 YFSETQ. CDR3 size: 13 residues. V lost 5 bases and J 3 bases, leaving 11 bases between the germline ends. CDR3 sequence (DNA): TGCGCCAGCAGTTGGGACTTAGAAGAGACCCAGTACTTC. Translating it yields CASSWDLEETQYF.

This chain uses TRBV5-4 with TRBJ2-3; TRBD2 aligns across 14 bases. This CDR3 has 16 amino acids. V was clipped by 4 bases and J by 2 bases; unmatched bases: 3. Germline V lookup: CDR1 SGHNT, CDR2 YYREEE (reference sequence). CDR3 amino acids: CASSRGLAGDTDTQYF. In DNA, the CDR3 is TGTGCCAGCAGCAGGGGACTAGCGGGAGACACAGATACGCAGTATTTT.

CDR3 residues: CASSPGTVSNYGYTF. The DNA of the CDR3 is TGTGCCAGCTCACCCGGGACAGTATCTAACTATGGCTACACCTTC. The chain uses TRBV18 and TRBJ1-2; TRBD1 matches at 7 bases. Unmatched junction bases numbered 4, after V lost 3 bases and J lost 0 bases. The CDR3 runs to 15 residues. Germline assignment: CDR1 KGHSH and CDR2 LQKENI.

The chain links TRBV30 to TRBJ1-4, with D tentatively TRBD1 (5 bases). V lost 5 bases to trimming and J lost 8 bases, with 15 bases between them. Germline V gene data show CDR1 as GTSNPN and CDR2 as SVGIG (reference sequence). The length of the CDR3 is 13 residues. The CDR3 region has the DNA TGTGCCTGGCGACCAGGGCTGAGGGAAAAACTGTTTTTT. Protein product: CAWRPGLREKLFF.